The 5 T cell receptor beta chains below all came from one sample that was sequenced in a study of blood T cell repertoires in COVID-19. The repertoire was sequenced with immunoSEQ multiplex PCR; TCRdb's copy has only in-frame clones and lacks some. The sample carries some 200,000 clones, 85% to 90% recorded once. Sequences were obtained from peripheral blood. All receptors derive from a man aged 35 to 55 with active or convalescent COVID-19.

The chain couples TRBV7-9 to TRBJ1-2; 9 bases fit TRBD1. Germline values: CDR1 SEHNR, CDR2 FQNEAQ (reference sequence). The CDR3 consists of 15 residues. Trimming removed 4 bases from V and 6 bases from J; junction bases left unmatched: 9. CDR3 protein: CASSSPGQGVNGYTF. Here the CDR3 DNA reads TGTGCCAGCAGCTCGCCGGGACAGGGAGTCAATGGCTACACCTTC.

The chain couples TRBV15 to TRBJ1-5; tentative D call: TRBD1 (5 bases). The germline V and J ends were trimmed by 6 bases and 9 bases, with 12 bases remaining between them. The CDR3 length is 12 residues. Germline CDR1 reads LNHNV; CDR2 reads YYDKDF (reference sequence). The CDR3 DNA is TGTGCCACCAGTCTCGCAGGGCCGCCCCAGCATTTT. Residues: CATSLAGPPQHF.

This chain connects TRBV19 to TRBJ1-2; 9 nucleotides match TRBD1. The junction had 26 bases not matched to a gene; V was cut back by 7 bases and J by 5 bases. The CDR3 consists of 20 residues. Germline V gene lookup returns CDR1 LNHDA and CDR2 SQIVND (reference sequence). DNA of the CDR3: TGTGCCAGTACTAGGGGGCGGCCGACGAACAGGGGGCGTTTGGAATATGGCTACACCTTC. It codes for CASTRGRPTNRGRLEYGYTF.

The gene calls are TRBV15 and TRBJ1-5; D may be TRBD1 (6 bases). Trimming took 6 bases from V and 7 from J, leaving 22 bases between them. CDR3 length equals 16 residues. Germline lookup yields CDR1 LNHNV and CDR2 YYDKDF (reference sequence). The CDR3 sequence: CATRGTGTNLGQPQHF. Here the CDR3 DNA reads TGTGCCACCAGAGGAACCGGGACAAATTTGGGGCAGCCCCAGCATTTT.

This chain uses TRBV24-1 with TRBJ2-7, with TRBD2 as a possible D gene (6 bases). CDR1 KGHDR and CDR2 SFDVKD come from the germline V gene. The CDR3 length is 13 residues. Between the trimmed V and J ends, which lost 7 bases and 5 bases, there was a span of 14 bases. DNA of the CDR3: TGTGCCACCAGCGCACGGGCGGGGAACGAGCAGTACTTC. It encodes CATSARAGNEQYF.